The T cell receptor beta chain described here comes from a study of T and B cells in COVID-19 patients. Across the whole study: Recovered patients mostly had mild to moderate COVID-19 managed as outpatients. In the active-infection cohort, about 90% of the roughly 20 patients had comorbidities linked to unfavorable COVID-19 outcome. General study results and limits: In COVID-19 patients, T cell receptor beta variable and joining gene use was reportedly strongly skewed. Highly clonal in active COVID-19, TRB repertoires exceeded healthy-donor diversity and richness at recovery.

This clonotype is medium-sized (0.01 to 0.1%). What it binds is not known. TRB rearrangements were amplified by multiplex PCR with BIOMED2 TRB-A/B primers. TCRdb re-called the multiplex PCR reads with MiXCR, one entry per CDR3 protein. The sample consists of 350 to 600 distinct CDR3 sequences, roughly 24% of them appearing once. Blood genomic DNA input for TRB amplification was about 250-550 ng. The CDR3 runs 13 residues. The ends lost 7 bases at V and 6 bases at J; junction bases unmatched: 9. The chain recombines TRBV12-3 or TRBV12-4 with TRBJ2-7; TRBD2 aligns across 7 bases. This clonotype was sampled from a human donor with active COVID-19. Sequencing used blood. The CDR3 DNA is TGTGCCAGCACTCTGACGCGGGGGTCCGAGCAGTACTTC. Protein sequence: CASTLTRGSEQYF.